These 26 T cell receptor beta chains were sequenced from one sample in a study of cytomegalovirus exposure and HLA in healthy donors (dated by TCRdb to the late 2010s). Library preparation was by the immunoSEQ multiplex PCR assay. For the multiplex PCR, a mixture combining 60 forward primers for TCR Vbeta segments and 13 reverse primers for TCR Jbeta segments was used. Entries here come from immuneACCESS through TCRdb and include only in-frame sequences with V and J called. Some clones fail to appear in such tables; in the studies checked, an unresolved V gene covers under half of the shortfall, and the cause of the remainder is unknown. The table for this sample shows under 130,000 clones. 0.45% to 0.6% of the sample is taken by the ten largest. The sequenced sample was PBMCs. The origin of the receptors is a man aged 50 to 59 in good health and CMV-seronegative.

The J gene is TRBJ1-2, the V gene TRBV6-5; no clear D gene. The length of the CDR3 is 13 residues. The V end was cut by 9 bases, the J end by 7 bases, with 18 bases between. The germline gives CDR1 MNHEY, CDR2 SVGAGI. The CDR3 loop reads CASGPRRLGGYTF. As DNA, the CDR3 is TGTGCCAGTGGACCGCGGAGGTTAGGTGGCTACACCTTC.

The gene calls are TRBV5-6 and TRBJ1-2; D unclear. The length of the CDR3 is 15 residues. Germline-derived CDR1 and CDR2 are SGHDT and YYEEEE. The ends were cut back, 1 base at V and 4 bases at J, with 14 bases in the middle. The CDR3 spells CASSLSEQLFYGYTF. CDR3 sequence (DNA): TGTGCCAGCAGCTTGTCCGAACAGCTTTTCTATGGCTACACCTTC.

V is TRBV4-3 and J is TRBJ1-2; 7 bases align to TRBD1. This CDR3 has 15 amino acids. V gave up 1 base and J gave up 6 bases; unmatched junction bases: 8. Germline CDR1 is LGHNA and CDR2 is YSLEER. CDR3 nucleotides: TGCGCCAGCAGCCAAGTGGGGACAGTACCCCATGGCTACACCTTC. Amino acid sequence: CASSQVGTVPHGYTF.

Here the CDR3 reads CASSLITELPNTEAFF. CDR3 sequence (DNA): TGTGCCAGCAGTTTAATTACAGAGCTTCCGAACACTGAAGCTTTCTTT. The chain employs TRBV28 and TRBJ1-1; D uncertain. Germline V gene data show CDR1 as MDHEN and CDR2 as SYDVKM. The CDR3 has 16 amino acids. With 2 bases removed from V and 1 base from J, the gap between germline ends came to 14 bases. Looking up the rest from reference TRBV28 and TRBJ1-1 gives the full variable domain: DVKVTQSSRYLVKRTGEKVFLECVQDMDHENMFWYRQDPGLGLRLIYFSYDVKMKEKGDIPEGYSVSREKKERFSLILESASTNQTSMYLCASSLITELPNTEAFFGQGTRLTVV.

The V and J genes are TRBV7-9 and TRBJ2-7; TRBD2 is a possible D gene (6 bases). This CDR3 region has 14 residues. With 5 bases removed from V and 3 bases from J, the gap between germline ends came to 14 bases. Germline-derived CDR1 and CDR2 are SEHNR and FQNEAQ (reference sequence). CDR3 in amino acids: CASSPMGGGYEQYF. For the CDR3, the DNA is TGTGCCAGCAGCCCCATGGGGGGAGGCTACGAGCAGTACTTC.

The chain couples TRBV6-5 to TRBJ1-1; a possible D gene is TRBD1 (6 bases). V was clipped by 2 bases and J by 6 bases, with 10 bases between them. In germline, CDR1 is MNHEY, CDR2 SVGAGI. The CDR3 consists of 13 residues. CDR3 region: CASSYTGLAEAFF. The DNA of the CDR3 is TGTGCCAGCAGTTACACAGGGCTGGCTGAAGCTTTCTTT.

The rearrangement links TRBV5-4 to TRBJ2-7; 9 nucleotides agree with TRBD1. The CDR3 runs 15 residues. The trim removed 4 bases at V and 1 base at J, leaving 6 bases unmatched. Germline loops: CDR1 SGHNT, CDR2 YYREEE (reference sequence). The CDR3 DNA follows: TGTGCCAGCAGCCCCGGACAGGGGCAGTCCTACGAGCAGTACTTC. Protein: CASSPGQGQSYEQYF.

The rearrangement joins TRBV7-9 to TRBJ2-7; TRBD1 matches at 7 bases. CDR1 is SEHNR and CDR2 is FQNEAQ in the germline V gene (reference sequence). CDR3 length equals 14 residues. Trimming removed 4 bases from V and 6 bases from J; junction bases left unmatched: 9. DNA of the CDR3: TGTGCCAGCAGCTCGTGGACAGGCTTCTCCGAGCAGTACTTC. Translation: CASSSWTGFSEQYF.

This chain connects TRBV7-9 to TRBJ2-1; weak D call: TRBD1 (6 bases). The CDR3 consists of 14 residues. The V end lost 5 bases, the J end lost 10 bases, and 18 bases lay between the germline ends. Germline lookup yields CDR1 SEHNR and CDR2 FQNEAQ (reference sequence). CDR3 sequence reads: CASSATQSQGEQFF. The CDR3 coding sequence is TGTGCCAGCAGCGCGACTCAGTCACAGGGAGAGCAGTTCTTC.

The chain links TRBV10-2 to TRBJ1-1; D remains ambiguous. Per the germline V gene, CDR1 is WSHSY and CDR2 is SAAADI. Trimming cost V 6 bases and J 7 bases, with 9 bases left between them. The CDR3 runs 11 residues. Here the CDR3 DNA reads TGCGCCAGCAGCGGAGCAATTGAAGCTTTCTTT. Protein product: CASSGAIEAFF.

V is TRBV12-5 and J is TRBJ2-7; D gene ambiguous. V was trimmed by 6 bases and J by 3 bases, leaving 3 bases between them. Germline values: CDR1 LGHNT, CDR2 FRNRAP. The CDR3 runs 10 residues. The CDR3 sequence: CASGNYEQYF. CDR3 coding DNA: TGTGCTAGTGGCAACTACGAGCAGTACTTC.

The chain uses TRBV2 and TRBJ2-1; D is possibly TRBD2 (7 bases). Trimming took 3 bases from V and 9 from J, leaving 15 bases between them. CDR1 is SNHLY and CDR2 is FYNNEI in the germline V gene. CDR3 length: 14 amino acids. The CDR3 spells CASSDLAEGGEQFF. CDR3 in DNA: TGTGCCAGCAGTGATCTAGCGGAAGGGGGTGAGCAGTTCTTC.

The rearrangement joins TRBV19 to TRBJ1-3, with TRBD1 matching over 8 bases. CDR3 length: 15 amino acids. CDR1 and CDR2 from the germline V gene are LNHDA and SQIVND (reference sequence). The junction had 2 bases not matched to a gene; V was cut back by 4 bases and J by 0 bases. The CDR3 nucleotides read TGTGCCAGTAGTAAAACAGGGGGCTCTGGAAACACCATATATTTT. Translated, it gives CASSKTGGSGNTIYF.

The chain recombines TRBV6-5 with TRBJ2-5; tentatively, D is TRBD2 (6 bases). Trimming took off 0 bases at V and 2 bases at J, with 7 bases between the two ends. The CDR3 is 14 amino acids. The germline V gene has CDR1 MNHEY and CDR2 SVGAGI. CDR3 sequence reads: CASSYSGGQETQYF. The DNA of the CDR3 is TGTGCCAGCAGTTACTCTGGGGGGCAAGAGACCCAGTACTTC.

The gene calls are TRBV19 and TRBJ1-2; D gene ambiguous. The CDR3 runs 13 residues. CDR1 and CDR2 from the germline V gene are LNHDA and SQIVND (reference sequence). The germline V and J ends were trimmed by 3 bases and 0 bases, with 5 bases remaining between them. The CDR3 region has the DNA TGTGCCAGTAGTATCCGAGCTAACTATGGCTACACCTTC. This translates into CASSIRANYGYTF.

The rearrangement links TRBV7-9 to TRBJ1-3; 7 bases fit TRBD1. The CDR3 loop spans 17 amino acids. The V gene's germline CDR1 is SEHNR and CDR2 FQNEAQ (reference sequence). Trimming removed 5 bases from V and 0 bases from J; junction bases left unmatched: 10. CDR3 sequence: CASSPTRWDSSGNTIYF. DNA for the CDR3: TGTGCCAGCAGCCCGACAAGGTGGGACAGCTCTGGAAACACCATATATTTT.

The chain uses TRBV4-1 and TRBJ2-3; 12 positions match TRBD2. The germline CDR1 and CDR2 sequences are MGHRA and YSYEKL. V dropped 4 bases and J dropped 3; count of bases not matched to a gene: 5. The CDR3 length is 16 residues. The CDR3, as DNA: TGCGCCAGCAGCCCCTTGACTAGCGGGGGAACAGATACGCAGTATTTT. This gives the protein CASSPLTSGGTDTQYF.

The chain carries TRBV19 and TRBJ1-2; no clear D. The V gene lost 1 base and the J gene lost 4 bases, with 7 bases spanning the gap. The CDR3 runs 13 residues. The V gene's germline CDR1 is LNHDA and CDR2 SQIVND (reference sequence). CDR3 sequence (DNA): TGTGCCAGTAGTATAGGCACAGCCTATGGCTACACCTTC. It is translated as CASSIGTAYGYTF.

The chain joins TRBV9 to TRBJ1-1; 9 bases align to TRBD1. Unmatched junction bases numbered 7, after V lost 4 bases and J lost 6 bases. The CDR3 contains 14 residues. The germline V gene has CDR1 SGDLS and CDR2 YYNGEE. CDR3 DNA sequence: TGTGCCAGCAGCCCCCGGGACAGGGAGGCTGAAGCTTTCTTT. It yields the protein CASSPRDREAEAFF.

CDR3 in amino acids: CASRGAGGSNQPQHF. As DNA, the CDR3 is TGTGCCAGCAGGGGCGCCGGGGGGAGCAATCAGCCCCAGCATTTT. V gene TRBV6-6 combines with J gene TRBJ1-5; D may be TRBD1 (5 bases). The CDR3 loop spans 15 amino acids. Germline assignment: CDR1 MNHNY and CDR2 SVGAGI (reference sequence). With 6 bases removed from V and 1 base from J, the gap between germline ends came to 13 bases.

Comment on this clone: An end of the junction does not agree with germline; a read error may underlie this. The chain recombines TRBV7-7 with TRBJ1-1, with TRBD1 as a possible D gene (6 bases). Germline V gives CDR1 SSHAT, CDR2 FNYEAQ (reference sequence). The CDR3 runs to 13 residues. The CDR3 region has the DNA TGTGCTAGCAGCCTGGACAGGAACACTGAAGCTTTCTTT. Protein: CASSLDRNTEAFF.

The J gene is TRBJ2-2, the V gene TRBV29-1; 7 nucleotides agree with TRBD2. V lost 4 bases, J lost 5 bases, and 10 bases stayed unmatched. The CDR3 consists of 15 residues. CDR1 and CDR2 from the germline V gene are SQVTM and ANQGSEA. The CDR3 coding sequence is TGCAGCGTTGGTCAGGCGGGAGCATCGACCGGGGAGCTGTTTTTT. Translated, it gives CSVGQAGASTGELFF.

This chain links TRBV29-1 with TRBJ2-5; D may be TRBD2 (5 bases). Germline V gives CDR1 SQVTM, CDR2 ANQGSEA. The CDR3 is 13 amino acids. V lost 6 bases, J lost 4 bases, and 15 bases lay in between. CDR3 in amino acids: CSVHGVWGETQYF. The CDR3 region has the DNA TGCAGCGTCCACGGGGTTTGGGGAGAGACCCAGTACTTC.

The rearrangement uses TRBV10-3 and TRBJ2-7, with D possibly matching TRBD2 (7 bases). The CDR3 has 16 residues. Germline CDR1 reads ENHRY; CDR2 reads SYGVKD. V was shortened by 10 bases and J by 0 bases, with 22 bases between the two germline ends. CDR3 amino acids: CATTSLGRGSSYEQYF. CDR3 DNA: TGTGCCACGACGTCCTTGGGGAGGGGGAGCTCCTACGAGCAGTACTTC.

The chain combines TRBV7-6 with TRBJ2-5; D remains ambiguous. Germline-derived CDR1 and CDR2 are SGHVS and FNYEAQ. The CDR3 extends over 10 amino acids. Trimming cost V 5 bases and J 9 bases, with 7 bases left between them. The CDR3 region has the DNA TGTGCCAGCAGCGACCGGGCCCAGTACTTC. It translates to CASSDRAQYF.

V is TRBV18 and J is TRBJ2-5; 9 bases are shared with TRBD1. The V gene end was trimmed by 6 bases and the J gene end by 4 bases; junction bases not matched to a gene: 12. CDR1 KGHSH and CDR2 LQKENI come from the germline V gene. The CDR3 sequence is 16 residues long. The CDR3 loop reads CASSSQQGALLETQYF. The CDR3 bases are TGTGCCAGCTCGTCACAACAGGGGGCCTTATTAGAGACCCAGTACTTC.